This T cell receptor beta chain was profiled in a study of circulating and synovial CD4+ cells in juvenile arthritis. Using immunoSEQ multiplex PCR, the repertoire was profiled, and TCRdb retains in-frame clones only, with some absent. There are approximately 36,000 clones in the sample; about 94% occur only once, and approximately 0.7% lies in the top ten. The CDR3 extends over 17 amino acids. This clonotype was obtained from a human donor with juvenile idiopathic arthritis. Specimen: CD4+ T cells from blood. The chain couples TRBV21-1 to TRBJ2-3; the table's D gene call, TRBD2, was not cross checked with the DNA. TRBV21-1 is assigned pseudogene status. The CDR3 DNA follows: TGTGCCAGCAGCAAAGGACGAGCGGGGACTAGCACAGATACGCAGTATTTT. Its translation is CASSKGRAGTSTDTQYF.